This TCR beta chain was found in a study of blood T cell repertoires in COVID-19 (dated by TCRdb to the early 2020s). The study in broad terms: Samples covering the acute and convalescent phases of COVID-19 were provided by collaborators in the United States, Italy and Spain. The material from the prospective study consisted of cDNA or gDNA derived from T cells, B-cell-depleted T cells, or PBMCs. Deeply sampled blood TCRbeta repertoires from subjects exposed to, actively infected with, or recovered from COVID-19 were included in the dataset. The repertoires were released in a freely available public database meant as a resource for research on the immune response to SARS-CoV-2. Samples came from the ongoing ImmuneRACE study (first 160 participants) plus 1,254 subjects from 6 global collaborators. The sample metadata nearly always contained a de-identified subject ID, COVID-19 status, age in years and sex. Where available, HLA class I and class II types were obtained from metadata supplied by the sample provider rather than from assay-based typing. What the work shows at the level of the full study, not this receptor alone: Clinical and demographic metadata were provided uncurated, with the amount varying by source and participant.

For this clone: Its binding antigen is unknown. Base qualities were left out, and no much larger clone turns up one base away.

Collaborating institutions collected whole blood in K2EDTA tubes following their own protocols. For TCRbeta analysis, collaborators shipped samples in one of three forms: frozen whole blood, isolated PBMCs, or DNA extracted from either of those sample types. Relative to germline, V is missing 4 bases and J is missing 3 bases, with 9 bases of the junction outside any gene match. The CDR3 runs 15 amino acids, cysteine and phenylalanine included. The entry retains the CDR3 DNA only, 45 bases that are in frame from base 1. Reading the germline V gene gives CDR1 SGHRS and CDR2 YFSETQ. The immunoSEQ Assay, a bias-controlled multiplex PCR, was used to amplify TCRbeta CDR3 regions from genomic DNA. Under the source paper's analysis protocol: Within the assay, amplification of reference gene primers was used to estimate how many nucleated cells each sample contained. To quantify the absolute abundance of each unique TCRbeta CDR3 rearrangement, sequence reads were collapsed and filtered. For each sample, productive Simpson clonality was calculated by taking the square root of Simpson's diversity index across productive rearrangements. The clones in this table, taken by TCRdb from immuneACCESS, are in-frame only. Not every clone is retained; where verified, under half of the shortfall comes from an unresolved V gene, and the cause of the rest is unknown. From that table come the V and J calls and clone size; the DNA was used to work out D and trimming. This sample lists tens of thousands of clones; over 80% were detected once. Of the sample, around 1.1% falls within the top ten clones.

The V and J segments used are TRBV5-1 and TRBJ1-1, and 7 bases in between align with TRBD1. Sequenced: peripheral blood. This sequence originates from a human donor in a cohort sampled during active COVID-19. The sequenced DNA is TGCGCCAGCAGCCTGACTGACAGGGCCGACACTGAAGCTTTCTTT. Its amino acids are CASSLTDRADTEAFF. Extended through the reference TRBV5-1 and TRBJ1-1 proteins, this CDR3 yields the full variable domain: KAGVTQTPRYLIKTRGQQVTLSCSPISGHRSVSWYQQTPGQGLQFLFEYFSETQRNKGNFPGRFSGRQFSNSRSEMNVSTLELGDSALYLCASSLTDRADTEAFFGQGTRLTVV.